Following are 6 T cell receptor beta chains from one sample sequenced in a study of blood T cell repertoires in COVID-19. Sequencing used immunoSEQ multiplex PCR; TCRdb keeps in-frame clones, though not all of them. The sample has approximately 190,000 clones, approximately 86% seen once. Sequencing was done on a sample of peripheral blood. These receptor sequences come from a man between 65 and 85 years old with active or convalescent COVID-19.

The sample holds a few counts of this clone. This rearrangement joins TRBV3-1 (or the pseudogene TRBV3-2) to TRBJ2-6; weak D call: TRBD1 (5 bases). This CDR3 is 15 amino acids long. Between the trimmed V and J ends, which lost 6 bases and 1 base, there was a span of 10 bases. From germline, CDR1 is LGHDT and CDR2 YNNKEL (reference sequence). The CDR3 coding sequence is TGTGCCAGCAGGGGATCAGGGTCTGGGGCCAACGTCCTGACTTTC. Protein product: CASRGSGSGANVLTF.

This clone has only one observation. The genes are TRBV5-6 and TRBJ1-2; no clear D. This CDR3 is 12 amino acids long. V shed 5 bases and J shed 5 bases, with 10 bases lying between them. Germline V gene sequence: CDR1 SGHDT, CDR2 YYEEEE. The CDR3 spells CASSQNLYGYTF. The CDR3 DNA is TGTGCCAGCAGTCAGAATTTATATGGCTACACCTTC.

The gene calls are TRBV6-5 and TRBJ1-4, with D possibly being TRBD1 (5 bases). The length of the CDR3 is 13 residues. The V and J ends lost 9 bases and 7 bases respectively, with 15 bases between them. CDR1 MNHEY and CDR2 SVGAGI come from the germline V gene. This CDR3 reads CASPRRGIEKLFF. As DNA, the CDR3 is TGTGCCAGTCCCCGGAGGGGTATTGAAAAACTGTTTTTT.

The chain joins TRBV5-1 to TRBJ1-4, with D tentatively TRBD1 (5 bases). The V and J ends lost 0 bases and 6 bases respectively, with 9 bases between them. The CDR3 covers 14 residues. The germline gives CDR1 SGHRS, CDR2 YFSETQ. The CDR3 spells CASSLEGIDEKLFF. Here the CDR3 DNA reads TGCGCCAGCAGCTTGGAGGGGATTGATGAAAAACTGTTTTTT.

V is TRBV19 and J is TRBJ1-1, with no clear D. This CDR3 spans 13 amino acids. Germline V gene data show CDR1 as LNHDA and CDR2 as SQIVND (reference sequence). With 3 bases removed from V and 6 bases from J, the gap between germline ends came to 11 bases. The CDR3 region is CASSMPLRSEAFF. The CDR3, as DNA: TGTGCCAGTAGTATGCCCCTCCGGTCTGAAGCTTTCTTT.

V usage is TRBV4-2 and J usage is TRBJ2-7; D gene uncertain. Germline CDR1 and CDR2: LGHNA and YNFKEQ. The CDR3 runs to 14 residues. V was pared by 2 bases and J by 6 bases, with 14 bases between. The CDR3 reads CASSQQASLGEQYF. The DNA for the CDR3 is TGTGCCAGCAGCCAACAGGCCTCCTTGGGCGAGCAGTACTTC.